One and the same sample provided the 7 T cell receptor beta chains below, sequenced in a study of T cell responses to AZD1222 COVID-19 vaccine. Profiled with immunoSEQ multiplex PCR; TCRdb holds only in-frame clones, not every one. The table has 95,000 to 150,000 clones, around 94% seen once; the top ten hold 1.7%. The specimen was peripheral blood, collected on day 0 of AZD1222 vaccination. These receptor sequences come from an adult in good health.

This rearrangement joins TRBV5-6 to TRBJ1-2; D gene ambiguous. V was trimmed by 2 bases and J by 7 bases, leaving 9 bases between them. Germline V gene lookup returns CDR1 SGHDT and CDR2 YYEEEE. This CDR3 spans 12 amino acids. CDR3 protein: CASSFLDSGYTF. For the CDR3, the DNA is TGTGCCAGCAGCTTTTTAGACTCTGGCTACACCTTC.

The rearrangement joins TRBV7-8 to TRBJ1-3, with no clear D. CDR1 is SGHVS, CDR2 FQNEAQ, per germline. Trimming stripped 1 base from V and 1 base from J, with 17 bases between. The CDR3 extends over 18 amino acids. CDR3 region: CASSLGFQAYTSGNTIYF. The CDR3 nucleotides are TGTGCCAGCAGCTTAGGGTTCCAGGCTTACACATCTGGAAACACCATATATTTT.

The chain carries TRBV7-9 and TRBJ1-3; 7 bases line up with TRBD1. J lost 1 base, V lost 2 bases, and 2 bases had no gene match. The CDR3 runs to 15 residues. The germline V gene has CDR1 SEHNR and CDR2 FQNEAQ (reference sequence). CDR3 in amino acids: CASSLRGPSGNTIYF. The CDR3 DNA reads TGTGCCAGCAGCTTAAGGGGGCCTTCTGGAAACACCATATATTTT.

The genes are TRBV30 and TRBJ1-4; 9 bases align to TRBD1. The CDR3 extends over 13 amino acids. V dropped 6 bases and J dropped 3; count of bases not matched to a gene: 2. Germline CDR1 reads GTSNPN; CDR2 reads SVGIG (reference sequence). This CDR3 reads CACRTGANEKLFF. The DNA of the CDR3 is TGTGCCTGCCGGACAGGGGCTAATGAAAAACTGTTTTTT.

V usage is TRBV6-6 and J usage is TRBJ2-5; a weak D match, TRBD1 (6 bases). The CDR3 loop spans 15 amino acids. Germline V gene lookup returns CDR1 MNHNY and CDR2 SVGAGI (reference sequence). Between the trimmed V and J ends, which lost 1 base and 1 base, there was a span of 10 bases. DNA for the CDR3: TGTGCCAGCAGTTACTGGCAGGGGCCCCAAGAGACCCAGTACTTC. Protein product: CASSYWQGPQETQYF.

This clone has just one count. The chain couples TRBV7-2 to TRBJ2-7; D possibly corresponds to TRBD2 (6 bases). Trimming took 6 bases from V and 2 from J, leaving 14 bases between them. This CDR3 comprises 14 residues. CDR1 and CDR2 (germline): SGHTA, FQGNSA. The CDR3 here is CASSFDGGTYEQYV. The CDR3 nucleotides read TGTGCCAGCAGTTTCGACGGCGGGACCTACGAGCAGTACGTC.

This clone came up once. The chain combines TRBV7-9 with TRBJ2-2, with D uncertain. V was trimmed by 6 bases and J by 5 bases, leaving 10 bases between them. The CDR3 is made up of 13 amino acids. Germline values: CDR1 SEHNR, CDR2 FQNEAQ (reference sequence). CDR3 in DNA: TGTGCCAGCAGTTGGCAGGAGACCGGGGAGCTGTTTTTT. Translated, it gives CASSWQETGELFF. Filled out from reference TRBV7-9 and TRBJ2-2, the complete variable domain reads DTGVSQNPRHKITKRGQNVTFRCDPISEHNRLYWYRQTLGQGPEFLTYFQNEAQLEKSRLLSDRFSAERPKGSFSTLEIQRTEQGDSAMYLCASSWQETGELFFGEGSRLTVL.